One sample yielded the 26 T cell receptor beta chains listed below, sequenced in a study of CD8+ T cells in alopecia areata. Reverse transcribed after extraction, RNA yielded cDNA as the sequencing template. Sequencing was performed with immunoSEQ multiplex PCR; in TCRdb, only in-frame clones are kept and a portion is missing. The sample carries about 140,000 clones, around 51% recorded once. The source material was CD4+ T cells sorted from blood, sampled at week 0. The receptors here all came from a human donor with alopecia areata.

This clone appeared a few times. The V gene is TRBV19, the J gene TRBJ2-3; D remains ambiguous. V gave up 5 bases and J gave up 4 bases, with 13 bases separating them. The CDR3 has 14 amino acids. Germline CDR1 reads LNHDA; CDR2 reads SQIVND (reference sequence). The CDR3 DNA sequence: TGTGCCAGTAGTCGCCGGACGGGCCCAGATACGCAGTATTTT. This gives the protein CASSRRTGPDTQYF.

This rearrangement joins TRBV7-2 to TRBJ2-5, with 13 bases that match TRBD2. J gave up 5 bases and V 5 bases, and 8 bases lay outside the gene matches. CDR1 and CDR2 from the germline V gene are SGHTA and FQGNSA. The CDR3 extends over 16 amino acids. In DNA form, the CDR3 reads TGTGCCAGCAGCAAGCCGGGACTAGCGGGAACGGAGACCCAGTACTTC. Protein sequence: CASSKPGLAGTETQYF.

V usage is TRBV9 and J usage is TRBJ2-3; D unresolved. Deletions cut 0 bases from V and 6 bases from J, with 2 bases between. CDR1 is SGDLS, CDR2 YYNGEE, per germline. The CDR3 loop spans 11 amino acids. In DNA form, the CDR3 reads TGTGCCAGCAGCGTAGGCGATACGCAGTATTTT. As protein: CASSVGDTQYF.

The chain uses TRBV27 and TRBJ2-1; TRBD1 aligns across 8 bases. This CDR3 is 15 amino acids long. V lost 10 bases and J lost 3; bases outside the gene matches: 11. Per the germline V gene, CDR1 is MNHEY and CDR2 is SMNVEV (reference sequence). CDR3 loop: CATLLTGQVYNEQFF. DNA for the CDR3: TGTGCCACCCTGCTAACGGGACAGGTCTACAATGAGCAGTTCTTC.

This clone has only a few counts. The V call is TRBV28, the J call TRBJ1-1; 7 positions match TRBD1. With V trimmed by 6 bases and J by 6 bases, 10 bases remained unmatched. Germline loops: CDR1 MDHEN, CDR2 SYDVKM. The CDR3 runs 14 residues. The CDR3 reads CASRVTGELAEAFF. The CDR3, as DNA: TGTGCCAGCAGGGTTACAGGGGAGTTGGCTGAAGCTTTCTTT. The whole variable domain, filled in from reference TRBV28 and TRBJ1-1, reads DVKVTQSSRYLVKRTGEKVFLECVQDMDHENMFWYRQDPGLGLRLIYFSYDVKMKEKGDIPEGYSVSREKKERFSLILESASTNQTSMYLCASRVTGELAEAFFGQGTRLTVV.

This clone was counted a few times. The chain is built from TRBV5-1 and TRBJ2-1; 10 positions match TRBD2. This CDR3 region has 14 residues. Trimming took 2 bases from V and 9 from J; bases not matched to a gene: 5. CDR1 and CDR2 (germline): SGHRS, YFSETQ. The DNA of the CDR3 is TGCGCCAGCAGCTTCGGGACTAGCGACTTTGAGCAGTTCTTC. Translation: CASSFGTSDFEQFF.

The chain couples TRBV5-4 to TRBJ2-3; D may match TRBD1 or TRBD2 (5 bases each). This CDR3 has 13 residues. Trimming took 4 bases from V and 15 from J, leaving 21 bases between them. Per germline, CDR1 SGHNT and CDR2 YYREEE (reference sequence). This CDR3 is CASSQVGDRWNYF. CDR3 nucleotide sequence: TGTGCCAGCAGCCAGGTCGGGGACCGGTGGAATTATTTT.

This chain connects TRBV2 to TRBJ1-5; possible D gene TRBD1, 5 bases. Trimming shortened V by 4 bases and J by 4 bases, and 11 bases separated the two germline ends. This CDR3 has 14 residues. CDR1 and CDR2 (germline): SNHLY, FYNNEI. CDR3 nucleotide sequence: TGTGCCAGCAGTGGTCCAGGGAGAAATCAGCCCCAGCATTTT. This translates into CASSGPGRNQPQHF.

This clone was detected a few times. This chain uses TRBV7-2 with TRBJ2-2; unclear D gene. CDR3 length equals 16 residues. The V end was cut by 0 bases, the J end by 3 bases, with 11 bases between. Germline values: CDR1 SGHTA, CDR2 FQGNSA. This CDR3 is CASSLASPRDTGELFF. The CDR3 coding sequence is TGTGCCAGCAGCTTAGCTTCTCCTCGGGACACCGGGGAGCTGTTTTTT. The variable domain in full, with the rest retrieved from reference TRBV7-2 and TRBJ2-2, is GAGVSQSPSNKVTEKGKDVELRCDPISGHTALYWYRQSLGQGLEFLIYFQGNSAPDKSGLPSDRFSAERTGGSVSTLTIQRTQQEDSAVYLCASSLASPRDTGELFFGEGSRLTVL.

This clone was observed a few times. The chain uses TRBV29-1 and TRBJ2-1; D is ambiguous. Trimming pared 0 bases from V and 11 bases from J, leaving 11 bases between. The germline V gene has CDR1 SQVTM and CDR2 ANQGSEA. This CDR3 comprises 12 residues. Here the CDR3 DNA reads TGCAGCGTTGAAGACCACTTCGGCAAGCAGTTCTTC. Its translation is CSVEDHFGKQFF.

J is TRBJ2-3 and V is TRBV28; 9 bases are a match to TRBD2. The CDR3 runs to 15 residues. Germline-derived CDR1 and CDR2 are MDHEN and SYDVKM. V lost 6 bases to trimming and J lost 3 bases; unmatched junction nucleotides: 7. The DNA for the CDR3 is TGTGCCAGCAGGGGTAGCGGGAGTAGGACAGATACGCAGTATTTT. Translated: CASRGSGSRTDTQYF.

This clone was observed once. This sequence joins TRBV29-1 and TRBJ2-1; perhaps TRBD2 as D (5 bases). The CDR3 covers 12 residues. Germline CDR1 and CDR2: SQVTM and ANQGSEA. Trimming removed 7 bases from V and 3 bases from J, with 10 bases in between. CDR3 sequence: CSAVRGYNEQFF. CDR3 DNA sequence: TGCAGCGCTGTCCGGGGCTACAATGAGCAGTTCTTC.

A few counts support this clone. This rearrangement joins TRBV5-4 to TRBJ1-2; D remains unclear. The V end lost 4 bases, the J end lost 8 bases, and 18 bases lay between the germline ends. The CDR3 runs to 14 residues. CDR1 is SGHNT and CDR2 is YYREEE in the germline V gene (reference sequence). CDR3 coding DNA: TGTGCCAGCAGCGTGGCTGACGGCTGGGGAGGCTACACCTTC. Encoded protein: CASSVADGWGGYTF.

V is TRBV7-2 and J is TRBJ2-5; no definite D call. Trimming removed 1 base from V and 12 bases from J, with 9 bases in between. This CDR3 is built from 11 residues. Germline V CDR1 and CDR2: SGHTA, FQGNSA. Here the CDR3 reads CASSLDSTEYF. Written as DNA, the CDR3 is TGTGCCAGCAGCTTAGATTCGACGGAGTACTTC.

This clone was found a few times. The chain carries TRBV30 and TRBJ1-1; no definite D call. Germline CDR1 reads GTSNPN; CDR2 reads SVGIG (reference sequence). V lost 8 bases and J 0 bases, leaving 13 bases between the germline ends. The CDR3 spans 13 residues. CDR3 sequence reads: CAGRKGLNTEAFF. CDR3 DNA sequence: TGTGCCGGTAGGAAAGGGCTGAACACTGAAGCTTTCTTT.

In this sample, this clone turned up once. This chain connects TRBV19 to TRBJ1-5; a possible D gene is TRBD1 (6 bases). V shed 5 bases and J shed 6 bases, with 11 bases lying between them. The CDR3 is made up of 13 amino acids. Germline CDR1 is LNHDA and CDR2 is SQIVND (reference sequence). CDR3 DNA sequence: TGTGCCAGTAGTTACAGGGTTGCTCAGCCCCAGCATTTT. This gives the protein CASSYRVAQPQHF.

Details on this clone: Other DNA sequences in the same sample also yield this CDR3. The chain is built from TRBV6-6 and TRBJ2-7; D is perhaps TRBD1 (6 bases). This CDR3 has 13 residues. Looked up from germline, CDR1 is MNHNY and CDR2 is SVGAGI (reference sequence). The V end lost 6 bases, the J end lost 1 base, and 10 bases lay between the germline ends. CDR3 DNA sequence: TGTGCCAGCAGCCCCAGGGGATCCTACGAGCAGTACTTC. Amino acids: CASSPRGSYEQYF.

DNA for the CDR3: TGCGCCAGCAGCCAATCCGACAGGGTCGGGACAGATACGCAGTATTTT. It is translated as CASSQSDRVGTDTQYF. This chain connects TRBV4-3 to TRBJ2-3; 7 nucleotides align to TRBD1. The V gene's germline CDR1 is LGHNA and CDR2 YSLEER. V lost 2 bases, J lost 3 bases, and 8 bases stayed unmatched. The CDR3 runs 16 residues.

This clone was seen a few times. The chain has TRBV29-1 and TRBJ2-4, with TRBD2 identical over 9 bases. V shed 6 bases and J 7 bases; nucleotides not matched to a gene: 7. This CDR3 comprises 13 residues. CDR1 is SQVTM, CDR2 ANQGSEA, per germline. CDR3 DNA sequence: TGCAGCGTCTCCGCGGCGGGGGGGAACATTCAGTACTTC. This translates into CSVSAAGGNIQYF.

The V call is TRBV5-1, the J call TRBJ1-2; D gene unclear. Trimming cost V 4 bases and J 8 bases, with 15 bases left between them. The CDR3 has 13 residues. From germline, CDR1 is SGHRS and CDR2 YFSETQ. CDR3 residues: CASSPPGVGGYTF. In nucleotides, the CDR3 is TGCGCCAGCAGCCCGCCCGGGGTGGGCGGCTACACCTTC.

The chain combines TRBV21-1 with TRBJ1-3; the D call of TRBD1 is as the table states it, not checked on the DNA. TRBV21-1 is flagged as a pseudogene. This CDR3 spans 14 amino acids. In DNA, the CDR3 is TGTGCCAGCAGCAAAAAGGGGGCTGGAAACACCATATATTTT. This sequence encodes CASSKKGAGNTIYF.

The rearrangement links TRBV27 to TRBJ1-3; D ambiguous. The CDR3 spans 14 residues. The germline V gene has CDR1 MNHEY and CDR2 SMNVEV (reference sequence). With 8 bases removed from V and 0 bases from J, the gap between germline ends came to 11 bases. The CDR3, as DNA: TGTGCCAGCGCTAACGGGCTCTCTGGAAACACCATATATTTT. Translated, it gives CASANGLSGNTIYF.

V is TRBV7-9 and J is TRBJ1-2; 9 bases match TRBD1. Germline CDR1 SEHNR, CDR2 FQNEAQ (reference sequence). V shed 3 bases and J 2 bases; nucleotides not matched to a gene: 1. The CDR3 is made up of 14 amino acids. In DNA form, the CDR3 reads TGTGCCAGCAGCTTCGGACAGGGGAACTATGGCTACACCTTC. Translated, it gives CASSFGQGNYGYTF.

This clone was seen only once. The V gene is TRBV29-1, the J gene TRBJ1-2, with D possibly being TRBD1 (5 bases). The CDR3 has 10 residues. V lost 6 bases and J lost 6, with 8 bases in between. Per the germline V gene, CDR1 is SQVTM and CDR2 is ANQGSEA. The CDR3: CSVRQNGYTF. The CDR3 DNA sequence: TGCAGCGTCAGACAGAATGGCTACACCTTC. The full variable domain, with the rest looked up from reference TRBV29-1 and TRBJ1-2, is SAVISQKPSRDICQRGTSLTIQCQVDSQVTMMFWYRQQPGQSLTLIATANQGSEATYESGFVIDKFPISRPNLTFSTLTVSNMSPEDSSIYLCSVRQNGYTFGSGTRLTVV.

V is TRBV4-1 and J is TRBJ2-1; 9 nucleotides line up with TRBD2. V dropped 1 base and J dropped 4; count of bases not matched to a gene: 2. The CDR3 is made up of 15 amino acids. Germline V lookup: CDR1 MGHRA, CDR2 YSYEKL. CDR3 coding DNA: TGCGCCAGCAGCCAAGGCGGGAGGGAATACAATGAGCAGTTCTTC. This codes for CASSQGGREYNEQFF.

This clone was seen more than once but under ten times. The chain uses TRBV7-9 and TRBJ1-5; the D is unclear. This CDR3 has 13 amino acids. Germline assignment: CDR1 SEHNR and CDR2 FQNEAQ (reference sequence). With 5 bases removed from V and 4 bases from J, the gap between germline ends came to 9 bases. The CDR3 protein is CASSPTENQPQHF. The CDR3 nucleotides read TGTGCCAGCAGCCCGACTGAAAATCAGCCCCAGCATTTT.